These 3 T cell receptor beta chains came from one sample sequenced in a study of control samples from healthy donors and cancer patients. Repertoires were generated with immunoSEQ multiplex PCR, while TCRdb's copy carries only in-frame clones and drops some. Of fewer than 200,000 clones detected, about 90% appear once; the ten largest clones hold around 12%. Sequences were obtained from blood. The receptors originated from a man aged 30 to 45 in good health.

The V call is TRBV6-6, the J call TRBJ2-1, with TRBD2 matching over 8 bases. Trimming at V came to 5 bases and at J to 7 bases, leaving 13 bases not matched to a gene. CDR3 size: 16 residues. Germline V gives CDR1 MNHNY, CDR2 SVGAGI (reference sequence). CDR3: CASSQPSGSRANEQFF. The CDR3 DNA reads TGTGCCAGCAGTCAACCAAGCGGGAGTCGGGCGAATGAGCAGTTCTTC.

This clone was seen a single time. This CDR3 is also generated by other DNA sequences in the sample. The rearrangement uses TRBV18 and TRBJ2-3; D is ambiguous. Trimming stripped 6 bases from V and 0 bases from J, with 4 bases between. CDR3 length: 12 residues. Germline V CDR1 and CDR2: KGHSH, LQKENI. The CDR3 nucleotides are TGTGCCAGCTCTCCAAGCACAGATACGCAGTATTTT. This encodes CASSPSTDTQYF. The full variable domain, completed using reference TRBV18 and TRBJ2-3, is NAGVMQNPRHLVRRRGQEARLRCSPMKGHSHVYWYRQLPEEGLKFMVYLQKENIIDESGMPKERFSAEFPKEGPSILRIQQVVRGDSAAYFCASSPSTDTQYFGPGTRLTVL.

The chain's CDR3 is CASSKTGGDTEAFF. CDR3 nucleotide sequence: TGTGCCAGCAGCAAGACAGGAGGAGACACTGAAGCTTTCTTT. This rearrangement joins TRBV7-9 to TRBJ1-1, with TRBD1 as a possible D gene (6 bases). V gave up 5 bases and J gave up 3 bases, with 13 bases separating them. Germline lookup yields CDR1 SEHNR and CDR2 FQNEAQ (reference sequence). This CDR3 spans 14 amino acids.